The 7 T cell receptor beta chains below were found in one sample sequenced in a study of blood T cell repertoires in COVID-19. The data were produced by immunoSEQ multiplex PCR, yet TCRdb's version contains in-frame clones alone and is incomplete. The sample shows 250,000 or so clones, around 89% of them seen only once. What was sequenced was peripheral blood. These receptors were taken from a woman aged 55-69 years with COVID-19, enrolled during active disease.

In nucleotides, the CDR3 is TGTGCCAGCAGCCAAGATTGGGTTAGCCGGCGAGACAATGAGCAGTTCTTC. It translates to CASSQDWVSRRDNEQFF. The chain recombines TRBV3-1 (or the pseudogene TRBV3-2) with TRBJ2-1; D gene unclear. V was cut by 0 bases and J by 5 bases, with 17 bases left in between. This CDR3 comprises 17 residues. The germline gives CDR1 LGHDT, CDR2 YNNKEL (reference sequence).

J is TRBJ1-2 and V is TRBV6-5, with 7 bases aligning to TRBD1. The V and J ends lost 7 bases and 4 bases, in that order; junction bases with no gene match: 12. Germline assignment: CDR1 MNHEY and CDR2 SVGAGI. The CDR3 contains 15 residues. CDR3: CASKASEGQSYGYTF. Here the CDR3 DNA reads TGTGCCAGCAAAGCCTCGGAGGGACAGAGCTATGGCTACACCTTC.

This clone was seen once. V usage is TRBV28 and J usage is TRBJ1-3, with D possibly matching TRBD1 (6 bases). Per germline, CDR1 MDHEN and CDR2 SYDVKM. This CDR3 region has 16 residues. V was shortened by 2 bases and J by 0 bases, with 11 bases between the two germline ends. The chain's CDR3 is CASSLPLQGSGNTIYF. The CDR3 DNA reads as TGTGCCAGCAGTTTACCGCTACAGGGCTCTGGAAACACCATATATTTT. Based on the CDR3 plus reference TRBV28 and TRBJ1-3, the full variable domain is DVKVTQSSRYLVKRTGEKVFLECVQDMDHENMFWYRQDPGLGLRLIYFSYDVKMKEKGDIPEGYSVSREKKERFSLILESASTNQTSMYLCASSLPLQGSGNTIYFGEGSWLTVV.

This chain joins TRBV7-2 and TRBJ1-5, with D tentatively TRBD1 (5 bases). Trimming cost V 4 bases and J 2 bases, with 9 bases left between them. Germline assignment: CDR1 SGHTA and CDR2 FQGNSA. The CDR3 has 14 residues. In DNA, the CDR3 is TGTGCCAGCAGCTCAGGGCTGCGCAATCAGCCCCAGCATTTT. Translated: CASSSGLRNQPQHF.

This clone was detected once. The rearrangement joins TRBV5-1 to TRBJ1-6, with TRBD1 matching over 9 bases. The CDR3 length is 16 residues. Germline CDR1 reads SGHRS; CDR2 reads YFSETQ. V was pared by 2 bases and J by 6 bases, with 6 bases of the junction left unmatched. The CDR3 region has the DNA TGCGCCAGCAGCTTCCGGGACAGGGTGCGTAATTCACCCCTCCACTTT. Encoded protein: CASSFRDRVRNSPLHF.

This chain connects TRBV5-1 to TRBJ1-1, with 9 positions matching TRBD1. The CDR3 has 15 amino acids. The germline V gene has CDR1 SGHRS and CDR2 YFSETQ. The junction had 11 bases not matched to a gene; V was cut back by 0 bases and J by 11 bases. For the CDR3, the DNA is TGCGCCAGCAGCTTGGAACAGGGGGCTGTTCTCGGGGCTTTCTTT. Amino acids: CASSLEQGAVLGAFF.

This chain joins TRBV15 and TRBJ1-2; 7 nucleotides match TRBD1. Looked up from germline, CDR1 is LNHNV and CDR2 is YYDKDF (reference sequence). V shed 5 bases and J 5 bases; nucleotides not matched to a gene: 8. The length of the CDR3 is 14 residues. CDR3 sequence reads: CATSGTGAVYGYTF. The CDR3 DNA reads TGTGCCACCAGCGGCACAGGGGCCGTTTATGGCTACACCTTC.